One sample yielded the 25 T cell receptor beta chains listed below, sequenced in a study of blood T cell repertoires in COVID-19. Profiling relied on immunoSEQ multiplex PCR, and the TCRdb table lists in-frame clones only, not all of them. Among about 180,000 clones, about 84% were seen once, and the ten largest hold roughly 5%. The sequencing input was PBMCs or T cells enriched from blood (not recorded which). The receptor source for this set is a middle-aged woman with acute COVID-19.

This clone has a single count. This rearrangement joins TRBV2 to TRBJ2-1, with 11 bases lining up with TRBD2. The V and J ends lost 7 bases and 9 bases, in that order; junction bases with no gene match: 14. This CDR3 comprises 16 residues. Germline assignment: CDR1 SNHLY and CDR2 FYNNEI. In nucleotides, the CDR3 is TGTGCCAGCACCCTTAGCGGGAGGGCCTCTCGTAGTGAGCAGTTCTTC. Amino acid sequence: CASTLSGRASRSEQFF.

CDR3 bases: TGTGCCAGCAGGCGATCACAGGGATTCACTTCCTACGAGCAGTACTTC. This encodes CASRRSQGFTSYEQYF. The chain uses TRBV2 and TRBJ2-7; a weak D match, TRBD1 (6 bases). The length of the CDR3 is 16 residues. Trimming removed 6 bases from V and 1 base from J, with 19 bases in between. CDR1 SNHLY and CDR2 FYNNEI come from the germline V gene.

This CDR3 reads CASSRLLAGANNEQFF. The CDR3 nucleotides read TGCGCCAGCAGCCGCTTGCTAGCGGGAGCGAACAATGAGCAGTTCTTC. This chain links TRBV4-1 with TRBJ2-1; 10 bases are shared with TRBD2. V trimming: 4 bases; J trimming: 5 bases; junction bases outside the gene matches: 8. This CDR3 has 16 residues. Germline loops: CDR1 MGHRA, CDR2 YSYEKL.

CDR3 sequence reads: CATTQGGHTDTQYF. The CDR3 DNA follows: TGTGCCACCACCCAGGGCGGTCACACAGATACGCAGTATTTT. This sequence joins TRBV15 and TRBJ2-3, with D possibly being TRBD1 (5 bases). V lost 7 bases, J lost 2 bases, and 13 bases lay in between. Germline V gene lookup returns CDR1 LNHNV and CDR2 YYDKDF (reference sequence). The CDR3 has 14 residues.

This clone was seen a handful of times. CDR3 protein: CASSEKGGQFTEAFF. DNA of the CDR3: TGTGCCAGCAGTGAGAAGGGGGGGCAATTCACTGAAGCTTTCTTT. The chain is built from TRBV2 and TRBJ1-1; maybe TRBD1 (6 bases). Trimming removed 3 bases at V and 4 bases at J, with 15 bases between. CDR1 is SNHLY and CDR2 is FYNNEI in the germline V gene. The CDR3 is 15 residues long.

The chain recombines TRBV18 with TRBJ2-1; tentatively, D is TRBD2 (5 bases). CDR3 length: 16 residues. Trimming stripped 0 bases from V and 3 bases from J, with 12 bases between. Germline CDR1 KGHSH, CDR2 LQKENI. In nucleotides, the CDR3 is TGTGCCAGCTCACCACCGGTCGGGATTAGCTACAATGAGCAGTTCTTC. Encoded protein: CASSPPVGISYNEQFF.

Note on this clone: Within the sample, other DNA sequences also encode this same CDR3. V and J are TRBV7-3 and TRBJ2-1; D may be TRBD2 (5 bases). The CDR3 has 14 residues. V was cut by 2 bases and J by 4 bases, with 9 bases left in between. The germline V gene encodes CDR1 SGHTA and CDR2 FQGTGA. The CDR3 sequence: CASSLAGSYNEQFF. CDR3 bases: TGTGCCAGCAGCTTAGCGGGTTCTTACAATGAGCAGTTCTTC.

The J gene is TRBJ1-5, the V gene TRBV5-5; maybe TRBD1 (6 bases). The CDR3 length is 13 residues. V was cut by 5 bases and J by 11 bases, with 17 bases left in between. Germline-derived CDR1 and CDR2 are SGHKS and YYEKEE (reference sequence). The CDR3 DNA follows: TGTGCCAGCAGTTCACAGGGAAGTGGGACCCAGCATTTT. This codes for CASSSQGSGTQHF.

The chain recombines TRBV3-1 (or the pseudogene TRBV3-2) with TRBJ1-1; 10 nucleotides agree with TRBD1. The CDR3 has 14 amino acids. J was trimmed by 5 bases and V by 1 base; bases with no gene match: 1. Germline CDR1 reads LGHDT; CDR2 reads YNNKEL (reference sequence). The DNA for the CDR3 is TGTGCCAGCAGCCAAGTGGGACAGGGGACTGAAGCTTTCTTT. It codes for CASSQVGQGTEAFF.

V usage is TRBV10-2 and J usage is TRBJ2-3; D remains unclear. The CDR3 contains 14 residues. V shed 6 bases and J shed 1 base, with 11 bases lying between them. CDR1 is WSHSY, CDR2 SAAADI, per germline. CDR3 amino acids: CASRAGWGTDTQYF. The CDR3, as DNA: TGCGCCAGCAGGGCCGGGTGGGGCACAGATACGCAGTATTTT.

The chain is built from TRBV4-1 and TRBJ2-1; 12 nucleotides align to TRBD2. The V segment lost 0 bases and the J segment 3 bases; nucleotides outside the gene matches: 9. Germline CDR1 and CDR2: MGHRA and YSYEKL. This CDR3 is built from 19 residues. CDR3 residues: CASSQDLRRGLAGYNEQFF. The CDR3 DNA is TGCGCCAGCAGCCAAGATCTAAGAAGGGGACTAGCGGGCTACAATGAGCAGTTCTTC.

The rearrangement joins TRBV5-1 to TRBJ2-2; a possible D gene is TRBD1 (6 bases). Germline CDR1 reads SGHRS; CDR2 reads YFSETQ. V lost 3 bases and J lost 6, with 12 bases in between. This CDR3 region has 14 residues. The CDR3 coding sequence is TGCGCCAGCAGCTCGGACAGTTCGTCCGGGGAGCTGTTTTTT. It translates to CASSSDSSSGELFF.

The V call is TRBV9, the J call TRBJ2-6; D might be TRBD1 (6 bases). V lost 4 bases, J lost 0 bases, and 11 bases lay in between. This CDR3 comprises 16 residues. Germline V gene data show CDR1 as SGDLS and CDR2 as YYNGEE. The CDR3: CASSPQGSSGANVLTF. The CDR3 DNA reads as TGTGCCAGCAGCCCTCAGGGGAGCTCTGGGGCCAACGTCCTGACTTTC.

This chain uses TRBV5-8 with TRBJ2-5; D is perhaps TRBD2 (7 bases). Germline assignment: CDR1 SGHTS and CDR2 YDEGEE. The CDR3 consists of 14 residues. Trimming took off 7 bases at V and 2 bases at J, with 15 bases between the two ends. The CDR3 DNA reads TGTGCCAGCGAGCCGAGGGGGGGGCAAGAGACCCAGTACTTC. Its protein product is CASEPRGGQETQYF.

V is TRBV14 and J is TRBJ2-5, with 8 bases matching TRBD1. The germline CDR1 and CDR2 sequences are SGHDN and FVKESK. V lost 4 bases and J lost 2; bases outside the gene matches: 3. This CDR3 is built from 14 residues. The CDR3 spells CASSRRGRQETQYF. Here the CDR3 DNA reads TGTGCCAGCAGCCGCAGGGGGCGACAAGAGACCCAGTACTTC.

The chain employs TRBV6-5 and TRBJ2-1; 8 positions match TRBD2. V was pared by 5 bases and J by 8 bases, with 11 bases of the junction left unmatched. The CDR3 consists of 15 residues. In germline, CDR1 is MNHEY, CDR2 SVGAGI. The chain's CDR3 is CASSLTPGTSDEQFF. DNA for the CDR3: TGTGCCAGCAGTCTAACACCCGGGACTAGTGATGAGCAGTTCTTC.

The chain links TRBV6-5 to TRBJ2-7; D gene unclear. In germline, CDR1 is MNHEY, CDR2 SVGAGI. This CDR3 region has 15 residues. Trimming removed 6 bases at V and 1 base at J, with 16 bases between. CDR3 DNA: TGTGCCAGCAGGGTGCCGTGGCAGACATCCTACGAGCAGTACTTC. It is translated as CASRVPWQTSYEQYF.

The genes are TRBV6-5 and TRBJ2-6; perhaps TRBD1 as D (5 bases). Germline V gives CDR1 MNHEY, CDR2 SVGAGI. This CDR3 has 15 amino acids. V was shortened by 6 bases and J by 1 base, with 10 bases between the two germline ends. The DNA for the CDR3 is TGTGCCAGCAGATCACAGGTTTCTGGGGCCAACGTCCTGACTTTC. Protein sequence: CASRSQVSGANVLTF.

This clone was observed a handful of times. V gene TRBV12-5 combines with J gene TRBJ2-5; TRBD1 agrees at 7 bases. CDR1 and CDR2 from the germline V gene are LGHNT and FRNRAP. V was pared by 2 bases and J by 7 bases, with 7 bases of the junction left unmatched. The CDR3 consists of 14 residues. The CDR3 spells CASGLFPGQRTQYF. CDR3 DNA: TGTGCTAGTGGTTTGTTTCCGGGACAGAGGACCCAGTACTTC. Full variable domain (rest looked up from reference TRBV12-5 and TRBJ2-5): DARVTQTPRHKVTEMGQEVTMRCQPILGHNTVFWYRQTMMQGLELLAYFRNRAPLDDSGMPKDRFSAEMPDATLATLKIQPSEPRDSAVYFCASGLFPGQRTQYFGPGTRLLVL.

The count of this clone is one. The chain joins TRBV10-3 to TRBJ2-5, with 10 nucleotides matching TRBD1. Germline V CDR1 and CDR2: ENHRY, SYGVKD. V shed 3 bases and J 4 bases; nucleotides not matched to a gene: 5. The CDR3 is made up of 15 amino acids. DNA of the CDR3: TGTGCCATCAGTGACCGGACAGGGGGGGGAGAGACCCAGTACTTC. Translated, it gives CAISDRTGGGETQYF.

The chain employs TRBV10-3 and TRBJ2-5; TRBD2 agrees at 10 bases. V lost 0 bases to trimming and J lost 7 bases; unmatched junction nucleotides: 2. This CDR3 has 14 residues. CDR1 and CDR2 (germline): ENHRY, SYGVKD. As DNA, the CDR3 is TGTGCCATCAGTGAGTCTGAGCGGGAGGGGACCCAGTACTTC. This encodes CAISESEREGTQYF.

As concerns this clone: The identical CDR3 is also encoded by other nucleotide sequences in the sample. The chain combines TRBV7-2 with TRBJ2-3, with D unclear. V was trimmed by 3 bases and J by 1 base, leaving 5 bases between them. The CDR3 contains 13 residues. Germline V gives CDR1 SGHTA, CDR2 FQGNSA. The CDR3 DNA reads as TGTGCCAGCAGCTTTACGGGCACAGATACGCAGTATTTT. Translating gives CASSFTGTDTQYF.

V usage is TRBV30 and J usage is TRBJ1-3; the D is unclear. The CDR3 totals 13 residues. Looked up from germline, CDR1 is GTSNPN and CDR2 is SVGIG (reference sequence). Trimming pared 4 bases from V and 1 base from J, leaving 8 bases between. CDR3 in DNA: TGTGCCTGGACCCTATTGTCTGGAAACACCATATATTTT. Encoded protein: CAWTLLSGNTIYF.

The chain is built from TRBV7-9 and TRBJ2-1; 9 bases line up with TRBD1. Germline CDR1 SEHNR, CDR2 FQNEAQ (reference sequence). V trimming: 5 bases; J trimming: 6 bases; junction bases outside the gene matches: 8. This CDR3 contains 15 residues. The CDR3 DNA reads TGTGCCAGCAGCCTACTAAGGGGACAGGGCAATGAGCAGTTCTTC. As protein: CASSLLRGQGNEQFF.

With regard to this clone: At one of its ends the junction is not consistent with the germline gene, which may arise from a read error. The rearrangement uses TRBV7-7 and TRBJ2-7; possible D gene TRBD2, 7 bases. Germline-derived CDR1 and CDR2 are SSHAT and FNYEAQ (reference sequence). The CDR3 sequence is 13 residues long. The CDR3 nucleotides read TGTGCTAGCAGCTCAGGGGAGGGAGGCGAGCAGTACTTC. It is translated as CASSSGEGGEQYF. The variable domain in full, with the rest retrieved from reference TRBV7-7 and TRBJ2-7, is GAGVSQSPRYKVTKRGQDVTLRCDPISSHATLYWYQQALGQGPEFLTYFNYEAQPDKSGLPSDRFSAERPEGSISTLTIQRTEQRDSAMYRCASSSGEGGEQYFGPGTRLTVT.